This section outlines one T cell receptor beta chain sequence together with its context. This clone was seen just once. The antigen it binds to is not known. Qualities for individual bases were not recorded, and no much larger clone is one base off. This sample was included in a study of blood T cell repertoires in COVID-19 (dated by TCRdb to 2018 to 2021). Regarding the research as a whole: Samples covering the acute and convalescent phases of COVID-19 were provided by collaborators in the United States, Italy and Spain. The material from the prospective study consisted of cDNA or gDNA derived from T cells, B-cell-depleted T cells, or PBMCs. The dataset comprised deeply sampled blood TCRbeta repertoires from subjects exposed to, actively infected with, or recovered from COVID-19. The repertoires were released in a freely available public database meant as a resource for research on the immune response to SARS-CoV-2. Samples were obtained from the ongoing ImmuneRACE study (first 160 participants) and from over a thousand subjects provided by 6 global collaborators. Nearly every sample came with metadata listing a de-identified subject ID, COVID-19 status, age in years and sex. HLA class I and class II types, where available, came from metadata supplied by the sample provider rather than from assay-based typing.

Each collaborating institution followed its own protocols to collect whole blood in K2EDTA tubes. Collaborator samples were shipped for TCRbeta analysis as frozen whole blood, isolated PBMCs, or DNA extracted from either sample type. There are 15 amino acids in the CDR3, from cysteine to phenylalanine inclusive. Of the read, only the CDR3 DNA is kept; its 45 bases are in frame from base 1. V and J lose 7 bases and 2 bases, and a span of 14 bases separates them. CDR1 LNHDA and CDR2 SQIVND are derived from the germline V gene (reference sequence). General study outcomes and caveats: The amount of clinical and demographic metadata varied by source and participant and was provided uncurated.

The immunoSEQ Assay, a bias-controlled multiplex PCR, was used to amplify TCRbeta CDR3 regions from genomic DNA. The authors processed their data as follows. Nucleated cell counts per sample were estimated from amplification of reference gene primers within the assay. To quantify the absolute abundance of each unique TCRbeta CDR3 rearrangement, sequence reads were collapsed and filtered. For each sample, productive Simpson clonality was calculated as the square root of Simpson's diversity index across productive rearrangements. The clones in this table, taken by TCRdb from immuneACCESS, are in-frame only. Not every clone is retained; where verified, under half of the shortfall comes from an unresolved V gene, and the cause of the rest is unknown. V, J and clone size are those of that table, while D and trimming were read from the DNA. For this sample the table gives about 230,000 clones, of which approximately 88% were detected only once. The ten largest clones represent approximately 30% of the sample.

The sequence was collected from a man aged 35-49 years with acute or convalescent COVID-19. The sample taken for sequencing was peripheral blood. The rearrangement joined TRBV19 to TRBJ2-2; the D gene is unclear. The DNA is TGTGCCAGTATTACTGACTCCACAAACACCGGGGAGCTGTTTTTT. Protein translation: CASITDSTNTGELFF.